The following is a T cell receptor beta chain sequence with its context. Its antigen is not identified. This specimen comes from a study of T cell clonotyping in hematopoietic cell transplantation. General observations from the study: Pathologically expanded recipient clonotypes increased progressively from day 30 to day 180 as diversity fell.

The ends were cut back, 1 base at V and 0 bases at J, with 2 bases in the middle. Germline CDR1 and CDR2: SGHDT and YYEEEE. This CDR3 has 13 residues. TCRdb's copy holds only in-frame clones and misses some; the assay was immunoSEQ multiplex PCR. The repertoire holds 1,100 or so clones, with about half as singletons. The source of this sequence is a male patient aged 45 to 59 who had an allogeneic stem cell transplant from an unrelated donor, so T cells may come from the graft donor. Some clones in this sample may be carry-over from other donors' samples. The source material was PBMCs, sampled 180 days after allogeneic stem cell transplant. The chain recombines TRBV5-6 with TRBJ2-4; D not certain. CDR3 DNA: TGTGCCAGCAGCTTGCTAGCCAAAAACATTCAGTACTTC. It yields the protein CASSLLAKNIQYF.